This T cell receptor (beta chain) was recorded in a study of shared clonotypes between healthy human individuals (dated by TCRdb to the early 2020s). As for the study more broadly: The cohort included three men and a couple of women between 18 and 49 years of age. To estimate repertoire size and how much clonotype sharing occurs between individuals, the study deeply sequenced the blood TCR repertoires of five or six healthy adults. Between about 0.8 and 9 billion PBMCs per donor were obtained by leukapheresis. Per donor, three plates each were used for CD4 naive and CD4 memory, two for CD8 naive, and one for CD8 memory. To increase sequencing depth and limit assay-specific biases, TCR repertoire library preparation and sequencing were carried out by different laboratories using diverse techniques.

Summary of the overall study and its limitations: Sampling was restricted to blood, and TCR repertoires in tissues likely differ from the TCR repertoires found in blood. Even with the large sequencing depth, rarefaction of the sorted-subset datasets indicated that sequencing was incomplete. Clonotypes shared by all four sorted-subset donors showed higher generation probabilities than non-shared clonotypes. Because the study included only a small number of donors, the genetic and exposure-history diversity represented was limited. When a few donors were compared, the shared fraction of clonotypes was about 5% for naive CD4, around 3.5% for naive CD8, 2% to 2.5% for memory CD4, and around 0.37% for memory CD8. Based on pairwise subsampling, the degree of clonotype sharing among donors was expected to be affected by sequencing depth. Naive subsets generally had larger estimated clonotype richness than memory subsets did.

Using the deep immunoSEQ assay, multiplex PCR amplified TCR CDR3 regions from genomic DNA. For each cell subset, the extracted genomic DNA was distributed evenly across all wells of several immunoSEQ 96-well plates, and each plate served as one replicate. For sorted subsets, each replicate PCR was loaded with 200 to 250 ng genomic DNA, equivalent to some 27,000 T cell genomes. Purified libraries were quantified with a Qubit 3.0 fluorometer, sized on a Bioanalyzer 2100, and re-quantified with the KAPA Library Quantification kit. Every immunoSEQ 96-well plate was sequenced on a separate single-read 150-cycle Illumina NextSeq 550 flow cell. Processing in the source paper ran as follows. Because the immunoSEQ output held only junctional sequences and lacked quality scores, the filtering could not match the filtering applied to full-length reads. Sequences were annotated with PyIR, a Python wrapper for IgBLAST v1.9, using IMGT germline references to assign V/J genes and CDR3. Any read was removed if the V/J assignment was weak (E-value above 1e-6), the CDR3 was missing, or the read contained stop codons, out-of-frame junctions, or ambiguous translated residues. A V3J clonotype was defined by an identical inferred V gene, J gene, and CDR3 amino acid sequence. Percentage overlap between repertoires was calculated by dividing the number of shared unique clonotypes by the size of the smaller repertoire. Repertoire richness was assessed with RTK rarefaction, the Chao1 estimator, and Recon v2.1 estimates of unobserved clonotypes. Generation probabilities for all TCRbeta clonotypes obtained by the gDNA method from a handful of donors were computed using OLGA. TCRdb carries this immuneACCESS record with in-frame sequences only. Its versions omit some clonotypes, under half of them owing to an unresolved V gene in the studies checked, with the rest unexplained. Clone size and the V and J calls come from that table; the DNA yielded D and trimming. The sample has over a million clones on record, about 84% of them singletons. The ten top clones hold 0.55% to 0.7% of the sample.

For this clone: Its antigen is still unknown. The input lacks base qualities; no much larger clone sits a single base away.

Donors were healthy HIV-negative adults with no recently reported acute infections or vaccinations. Every donor was a Caucasian adult residing in Nashville, Tennessee, USA. Magnetic negative selection was used to enrich CD4+ T cells, after which naive cells were positively selected on CD45RA and the negative fraction became the memory subset. After blood collection by leukapheresis, PBMCs were isolated using Ficoll-Histopaque density gradient centrifugation and then cryopreserved in the vapor phase of liquid nitrogen. Analytical flow cytometry was used to check the purity and quantity of each magnetically sorted T cell population. Each sorted fraction had its genomic DNA isolated and then quantified by UV absorbance on a Nanodrop 2000c. The clonotype comes from a man aged 18 to 35 in good health. Some clones in this sample may be carry-over from other donors' samples. Sequencing was done on a sample of memory CD4+ T cells from PBMCs. The cell subset or site label for this specimen denotes: CD45RA-negative fraction.

The base sequence is TGCGCCAGCAGCCAAGATTCACTAGCGGGAGTGTTTGAGCAGTTCTTC. This encodes CASSQDSLAGVFEQFF. The sequence joins TRBV4-1 to TRBJ2-1; TRBD2 matches 11 bases in the middle. For CDR1 and CDR2, the germline V gene lists MGHRA and YSYEKL. The CDR3 starts with the cysteine, ends with the phenylalanine, and has 16 residues. Only the CDR3 region is kept as DNA, spanning 48 bases read in frame from base 1. Ends trimmed: V by 0 bases, J by 9 bases; bases unmatched to a gene: 7.